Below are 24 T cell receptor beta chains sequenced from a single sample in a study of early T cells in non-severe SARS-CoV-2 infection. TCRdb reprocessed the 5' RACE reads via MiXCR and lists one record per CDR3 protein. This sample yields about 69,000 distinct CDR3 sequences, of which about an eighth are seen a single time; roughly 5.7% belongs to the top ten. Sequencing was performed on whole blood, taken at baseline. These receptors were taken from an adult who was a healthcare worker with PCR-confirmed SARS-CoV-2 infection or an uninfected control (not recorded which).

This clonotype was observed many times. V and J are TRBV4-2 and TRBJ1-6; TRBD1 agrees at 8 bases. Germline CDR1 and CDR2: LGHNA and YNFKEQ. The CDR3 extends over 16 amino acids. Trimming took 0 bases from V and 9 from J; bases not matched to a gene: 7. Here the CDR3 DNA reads TGTGCCAGCAGCCAAGATGAGGCAGGGGGCCTTTCACCCCTCCACTTT. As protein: CASSQDEAGGLSPLHF.

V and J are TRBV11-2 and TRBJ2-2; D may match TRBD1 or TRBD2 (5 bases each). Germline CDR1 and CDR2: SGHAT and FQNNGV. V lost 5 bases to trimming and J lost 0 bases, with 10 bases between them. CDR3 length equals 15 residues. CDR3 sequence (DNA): TGTGCCAGCAGCAAGGGACGGGCGAACACCGGGGAGCTGTTTTTT. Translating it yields CASSKGRANTGELFF. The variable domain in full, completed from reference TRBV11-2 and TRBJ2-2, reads EAGVAQSPRYKIIEKRQSVAFWCNPISGHATLYWYQQILGQGPKLLIQFQNNGVVDDSQLPKDRFSAERLKGVDSTLKIQPAKLEDSAVYLCASSKGRANTGELFFGEGSRLTVL.

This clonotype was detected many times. CDR3 loop: CSARDMKGLAETNNEQFF. The CDR3 DNA is TGCAGTGCTAGAGATATGAAGGGACTAGCGGAGACCAACAATGAGCAGTTCTTC. The V call is TRBV20-1, the J call TRBJ2-1, with 11 bases identical to TRBD2. The CDR3 extends over 18 amino acids. V lost 0 bases and J lost 5; bases outside the gene matches: 12. Germline V lookup: CDR1 DFQATT, CDR2 SNEGSKA (reference sequence).

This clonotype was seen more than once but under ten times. The CDR3 sequence is CASSRRRGNTEAFF. CDR3 nucleotides: TGTGCCAGCAGCCGGCGGCGGGGGAACACTGAAGCTTTCTTT. The rearrangement uses TRBV3-1 and TRBJ1-1; D remains ambiguous. The CDR3 has 14 residues. Germline CDR1 and CDR2: LGHDT and YNNKEL (reference sequence). Trimming pared 4 bases from V and 1 base from J, leaving 10 bases between.

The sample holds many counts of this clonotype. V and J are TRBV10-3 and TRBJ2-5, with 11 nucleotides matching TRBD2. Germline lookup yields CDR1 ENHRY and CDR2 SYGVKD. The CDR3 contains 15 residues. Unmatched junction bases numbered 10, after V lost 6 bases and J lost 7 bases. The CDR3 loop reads CAISDGTSGLGTQYF. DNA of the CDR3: TGTGCCATCAGCGACGGGACTAGCGGACTCGGGACCCAGTACTTC.

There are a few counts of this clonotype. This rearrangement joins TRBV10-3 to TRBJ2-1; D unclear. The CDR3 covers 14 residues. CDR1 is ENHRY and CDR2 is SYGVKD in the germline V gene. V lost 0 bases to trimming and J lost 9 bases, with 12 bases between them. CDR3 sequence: CAISESVGNGEQFF. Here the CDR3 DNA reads TGTGCCATCAGTGAGTCAGTGGGTAACGGTGAGCAGTTCTTC.

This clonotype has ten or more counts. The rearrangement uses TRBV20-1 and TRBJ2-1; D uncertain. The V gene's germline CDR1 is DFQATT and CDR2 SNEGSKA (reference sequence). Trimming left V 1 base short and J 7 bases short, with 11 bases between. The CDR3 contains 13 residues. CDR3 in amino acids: CSARGALENEQFF. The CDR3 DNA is TGCAGTGCTAGAGGGGCGTTGGAGAATGAGCAGTTCTTC.

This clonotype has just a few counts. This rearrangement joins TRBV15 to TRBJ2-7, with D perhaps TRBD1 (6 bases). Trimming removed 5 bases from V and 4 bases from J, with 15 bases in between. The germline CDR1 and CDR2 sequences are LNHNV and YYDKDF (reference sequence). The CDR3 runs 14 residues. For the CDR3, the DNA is TGTGCCACCAGCTTCCGAGGACAGAGTTACGAGCAGTACTTC. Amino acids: CATSFRGQSYEQYF.

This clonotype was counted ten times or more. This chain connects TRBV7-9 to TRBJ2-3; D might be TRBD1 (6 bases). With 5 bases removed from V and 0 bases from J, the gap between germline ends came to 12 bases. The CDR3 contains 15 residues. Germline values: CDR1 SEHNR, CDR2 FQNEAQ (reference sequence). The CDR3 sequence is CASSPGTPSTDTQYF. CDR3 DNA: TGTGCCAGCAGCCCCGGGACACCTAGCACAGATACGCAGTATTTT.

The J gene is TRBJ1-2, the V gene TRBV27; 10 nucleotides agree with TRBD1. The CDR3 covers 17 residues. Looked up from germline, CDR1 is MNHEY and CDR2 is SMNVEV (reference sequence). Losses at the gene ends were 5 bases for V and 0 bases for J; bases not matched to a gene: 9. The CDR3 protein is CASSPGTGDKPNYGYTF. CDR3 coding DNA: TGTGCCAGCAGTCCAGGGACAGGGGATAAACCTAACTATGGCTACACCTTC.

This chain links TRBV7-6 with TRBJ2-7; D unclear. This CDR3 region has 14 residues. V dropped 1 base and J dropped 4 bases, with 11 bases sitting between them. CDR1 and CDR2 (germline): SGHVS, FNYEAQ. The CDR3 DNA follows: TGTGCCAGCAGCTTAGGGCACAGATTATACGAGCAGTACTTC. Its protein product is CASSLGHRLYEQYF.

CDR3: CASSRPGQRTYEQYF. Here the CDR3 DNA reads TGTGCCAGCAGTCGCCCGGGACAGAGAACCTACGAGCAGTACTTC. This sequence joins TRBV2 and TRBJ2-7; TRBD1 agrees at 7 bases. The CDR3 covers 15 residues. J was trimmed by 2 bases and V by 5 bases; bases with no gene match: 9. From germline, CDR1 is SNHLY and CDR2 FYNNEI. Full variable domain (rest looked up from reference TRBV2 and TRBJ2-7): EPEVTQTPSHQVTQMGQEVILRCVPISNHLYFYWYRQILGQKVEFLVSFYNNEISEKSEIFDDQFSVERPDGSNFTLKIRSTKLEDSAMYFCASSRPGQRTYEQYFGPGTRLTVT.

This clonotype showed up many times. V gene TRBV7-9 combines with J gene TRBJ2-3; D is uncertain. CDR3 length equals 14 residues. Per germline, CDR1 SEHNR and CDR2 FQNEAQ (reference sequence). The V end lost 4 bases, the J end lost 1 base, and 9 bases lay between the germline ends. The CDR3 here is CASSSPWGTDTQYF. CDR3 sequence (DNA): TGTGCCAGCAGCTCCCCCTGGGGCACAGATACGCAGTATTTT.

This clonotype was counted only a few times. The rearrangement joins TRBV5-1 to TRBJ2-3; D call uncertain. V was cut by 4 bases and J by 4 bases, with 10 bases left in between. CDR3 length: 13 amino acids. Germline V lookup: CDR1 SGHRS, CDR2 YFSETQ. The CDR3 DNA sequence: TGCGCCAGCAGCCGTGGGTCGTCAGATACGCAGTATTTT. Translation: CASSRGSSDTQYF. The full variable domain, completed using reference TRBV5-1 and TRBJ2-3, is KAGVTQTPRYLIKTRGQQVTLSCSPISGHRSVSWYQQTPGQGLQFLFEYFSETQRNKGNFPGRFSGRQFSNSRSEMNVSTLELGDSALYLCASSRGSSDTQYFGPGTRLTVL.

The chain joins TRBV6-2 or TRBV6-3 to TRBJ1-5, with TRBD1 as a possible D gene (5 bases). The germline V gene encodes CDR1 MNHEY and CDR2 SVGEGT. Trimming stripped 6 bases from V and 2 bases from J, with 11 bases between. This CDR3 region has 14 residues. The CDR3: CASRPGTGNQPQHF. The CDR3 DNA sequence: TGTGCCAGCAGGCCCGGGACGGGCAATCAGCCCCAGCATTTT.

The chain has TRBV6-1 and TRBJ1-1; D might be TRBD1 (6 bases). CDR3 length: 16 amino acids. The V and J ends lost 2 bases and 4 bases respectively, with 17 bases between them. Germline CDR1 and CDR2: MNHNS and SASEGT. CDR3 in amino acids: CASSERQGMGGTEAFF. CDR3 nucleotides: TGTGCCAGCAGTGAACGCCAGGGGATGGGCGGCACTGAAGCTTTCTTT.

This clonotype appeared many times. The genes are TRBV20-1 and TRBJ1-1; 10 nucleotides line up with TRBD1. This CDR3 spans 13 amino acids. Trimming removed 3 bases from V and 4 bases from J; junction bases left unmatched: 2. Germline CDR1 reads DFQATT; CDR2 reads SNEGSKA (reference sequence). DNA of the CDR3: TGCAGTGCTAGTGGGACAGGGGTCACTGAAGCTTTCTTT. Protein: CSASGTGVTEAFF.

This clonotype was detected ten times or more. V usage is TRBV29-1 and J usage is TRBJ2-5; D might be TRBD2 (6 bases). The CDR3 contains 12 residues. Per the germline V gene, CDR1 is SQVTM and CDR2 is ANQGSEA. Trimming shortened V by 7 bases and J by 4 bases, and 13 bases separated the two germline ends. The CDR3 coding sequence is TGCAGCGCTCGGGACGGGAGAGAGACCCAGTACTTC. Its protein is CSARDGRETQYF.

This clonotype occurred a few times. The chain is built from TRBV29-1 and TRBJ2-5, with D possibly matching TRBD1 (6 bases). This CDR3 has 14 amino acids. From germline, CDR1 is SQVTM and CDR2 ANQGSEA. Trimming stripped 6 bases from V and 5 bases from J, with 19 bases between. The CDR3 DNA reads TGCAGCGTGGTGGGACACGAAAATGGCGAGACCCAGTACTTC. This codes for CSVVGHENGETQYF.

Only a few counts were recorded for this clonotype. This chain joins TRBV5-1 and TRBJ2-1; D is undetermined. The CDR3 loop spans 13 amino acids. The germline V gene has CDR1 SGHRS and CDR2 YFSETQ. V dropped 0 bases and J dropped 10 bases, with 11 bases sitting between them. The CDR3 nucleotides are TGCGCCAGCAGCTTGGAAGCAGTGGGCGAGCAGTTCTTC. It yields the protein CASSLEAVGEQFF.

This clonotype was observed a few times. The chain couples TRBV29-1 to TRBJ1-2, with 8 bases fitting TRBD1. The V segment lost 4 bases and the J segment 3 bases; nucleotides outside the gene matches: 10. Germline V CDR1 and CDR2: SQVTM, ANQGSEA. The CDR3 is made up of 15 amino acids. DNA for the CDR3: TGCAGCGTTGGCACCACAGGGGGGTTTCACTATGGCTACACCTTC. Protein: CSVGTTGGFHYGYTF.

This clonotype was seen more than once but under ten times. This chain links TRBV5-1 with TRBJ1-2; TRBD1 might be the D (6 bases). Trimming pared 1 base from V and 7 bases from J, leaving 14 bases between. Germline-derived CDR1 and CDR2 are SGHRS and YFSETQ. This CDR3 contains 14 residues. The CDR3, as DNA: TGCGCCAGCAGCTTGCCAGGGGAATTCCGTGGCTACACCTTC. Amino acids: CASSLPGEFRGYTF.

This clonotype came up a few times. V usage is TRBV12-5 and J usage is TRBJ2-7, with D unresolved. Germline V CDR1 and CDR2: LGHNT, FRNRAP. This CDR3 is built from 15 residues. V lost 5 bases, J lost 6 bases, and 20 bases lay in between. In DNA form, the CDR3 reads TGTGCTAGTGGTCTGACCCGCGGTCGGATTGGCGAGCAGTACTTC. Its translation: CASGLTRGRIGEQYF.

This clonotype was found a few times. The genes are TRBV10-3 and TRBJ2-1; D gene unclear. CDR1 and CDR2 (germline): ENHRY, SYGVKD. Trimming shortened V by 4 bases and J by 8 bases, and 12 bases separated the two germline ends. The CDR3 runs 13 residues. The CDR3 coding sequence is TGTGCCATCAGTGTTGCCCCGCTAGATGAGCAGTTCTTC. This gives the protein CAISVAPLDEQFF.